This TCR beta chain is drawn from a study of neurological immune-mediated disorders. Study-wide findings and caveats: The phylogenetic placement of 18 of 34 multiple sclerosis patients' repertoires in one related-CDR3 cluster constitutes a possible signature.

Whenever a sequencing run was performed, it yielded over 190 million TCR-beta sequences from 15-18 subjects. TCRdb redid the calling of the 5' RACE reads with MiXCR, one entry per CDR3 protein. This table holds 60,000 to 85,000 distinct CDR3 sequences, roughly 4.9% found once. A word on this clonotype: What it recognizes is unknown.

Sequencing was performed on PBMCs. The receptor comes from a woman in her 70s with multiple sclerosis.

The CDR3 sequence is CASSLGHLNEKLFF. Here the CDR3 DNA reads TGCGCCAGCAGCTTGGGACACCTTAATGAAAAACTGTTTTTT. The chain employs TRBV5-1 and TRBJ1-4; D not resolved. The CDR3 spans 14 residues. CDR1 is SGHRS, CDR2 YFSETQ, per germline. V lost 0 bases and J 4 bases, leaving 7 bases between the germline ends.